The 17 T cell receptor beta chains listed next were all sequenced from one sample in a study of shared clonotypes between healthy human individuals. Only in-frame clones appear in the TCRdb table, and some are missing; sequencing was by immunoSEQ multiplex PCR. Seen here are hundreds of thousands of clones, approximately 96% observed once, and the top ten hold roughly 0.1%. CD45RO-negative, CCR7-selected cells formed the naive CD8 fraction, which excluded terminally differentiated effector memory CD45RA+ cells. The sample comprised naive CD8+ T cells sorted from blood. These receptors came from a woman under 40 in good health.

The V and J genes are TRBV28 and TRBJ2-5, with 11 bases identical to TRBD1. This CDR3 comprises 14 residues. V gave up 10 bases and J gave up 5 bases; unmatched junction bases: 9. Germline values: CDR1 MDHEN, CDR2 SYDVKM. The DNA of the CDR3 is TGTGCCACCACCGGGACAGGGGGTTGGGAGACCCAGTACTTC. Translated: CATTGTGGWETQYF.

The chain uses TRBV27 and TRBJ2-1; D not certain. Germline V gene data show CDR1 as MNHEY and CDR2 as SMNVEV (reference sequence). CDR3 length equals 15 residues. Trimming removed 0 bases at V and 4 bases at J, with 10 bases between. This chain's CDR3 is CASSLSRTGYNEQFF. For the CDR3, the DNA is TGTGCCAGCAGTTTATCGAGGACGGGTTACAATGAGCAGTTCTTC.

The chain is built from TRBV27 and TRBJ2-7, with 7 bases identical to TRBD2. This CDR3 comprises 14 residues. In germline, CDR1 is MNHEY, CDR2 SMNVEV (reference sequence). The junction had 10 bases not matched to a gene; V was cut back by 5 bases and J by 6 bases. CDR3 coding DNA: TGTGCCAGCAGTCTTGGCGGGAGCCCCCGCGAGCAGTACTTC. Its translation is CASSLGGSPREQYF.

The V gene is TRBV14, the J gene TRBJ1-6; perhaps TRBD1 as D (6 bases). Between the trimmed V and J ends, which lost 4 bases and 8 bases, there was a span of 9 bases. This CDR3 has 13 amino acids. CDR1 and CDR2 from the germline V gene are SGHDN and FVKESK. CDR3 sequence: CASSPRGDSPLHF. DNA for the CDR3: TGTGCCAGCAGCCCGAGGGGGGATTCACCCCTCCACTTT.

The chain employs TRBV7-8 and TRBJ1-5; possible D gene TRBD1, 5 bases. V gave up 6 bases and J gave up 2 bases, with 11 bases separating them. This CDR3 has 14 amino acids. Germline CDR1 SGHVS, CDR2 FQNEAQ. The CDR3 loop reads CASRRGVGNQPQHF. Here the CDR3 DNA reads TGTGCCAGCAGGCGGGGGGTAGGCAATCAGCCCCAGCATTTT.

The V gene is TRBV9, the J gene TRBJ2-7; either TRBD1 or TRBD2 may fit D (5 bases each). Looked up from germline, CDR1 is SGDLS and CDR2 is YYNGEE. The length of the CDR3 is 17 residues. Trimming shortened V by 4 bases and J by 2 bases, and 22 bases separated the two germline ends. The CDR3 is CASSPGTWWEPTYEQYF. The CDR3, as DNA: TGTGCCAGCAGCCCGGGGACCTGGTGGGAGCCCACCTACGAGCAGTACTTC.

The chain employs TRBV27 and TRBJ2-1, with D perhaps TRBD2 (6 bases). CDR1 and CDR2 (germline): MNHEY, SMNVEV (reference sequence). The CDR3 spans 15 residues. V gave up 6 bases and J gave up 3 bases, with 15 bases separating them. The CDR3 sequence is CASSPRLGLYNEQFF. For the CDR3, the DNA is TGTGCCAGCAGCCCAAGACTAGGACTCTACAATGAGCAGTTCTTC.

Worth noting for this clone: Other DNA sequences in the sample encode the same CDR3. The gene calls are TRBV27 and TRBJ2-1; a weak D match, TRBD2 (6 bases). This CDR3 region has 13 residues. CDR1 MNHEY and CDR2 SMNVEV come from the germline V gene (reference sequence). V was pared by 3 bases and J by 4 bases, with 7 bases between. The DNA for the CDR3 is TGTGCCAGCAGTTTGGCGGGATACAATGAGCAGTTCTTC. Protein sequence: CASSLAGYNEQFF.

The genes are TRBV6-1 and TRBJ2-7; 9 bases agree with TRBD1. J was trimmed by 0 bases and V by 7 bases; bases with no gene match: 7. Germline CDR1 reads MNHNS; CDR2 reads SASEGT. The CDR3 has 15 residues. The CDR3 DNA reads TGTGCCAGCAACCCGACAGGGGGATTCTCCTACGAGCAGTACTTC. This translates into CASNPTGGFSYEQYF.

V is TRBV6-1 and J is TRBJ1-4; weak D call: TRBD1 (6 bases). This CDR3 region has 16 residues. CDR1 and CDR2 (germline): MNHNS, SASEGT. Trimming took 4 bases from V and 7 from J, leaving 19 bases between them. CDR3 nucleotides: TGTGCCAGCAGTGTGTGGACGATCAAACAGGGTGAAAAACTGTTTTTT. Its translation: CASSVWTIKQGEKLFF.

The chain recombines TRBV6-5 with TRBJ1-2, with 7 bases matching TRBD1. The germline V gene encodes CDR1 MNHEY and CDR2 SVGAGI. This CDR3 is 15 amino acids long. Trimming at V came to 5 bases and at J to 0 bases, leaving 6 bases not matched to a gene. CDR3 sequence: CASSPGQGANYGYTF. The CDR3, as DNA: TGTGCCAGCAGTCCCGGGCAGGGGGCTAACTATGGCTACACCTTC.

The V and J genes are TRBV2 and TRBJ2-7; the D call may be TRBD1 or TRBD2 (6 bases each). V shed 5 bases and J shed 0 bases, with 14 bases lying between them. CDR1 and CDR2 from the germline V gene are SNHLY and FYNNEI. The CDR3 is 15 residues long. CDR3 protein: CASSTRDNPSYEQYF. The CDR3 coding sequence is TGTGCCAGCAGTACGCGGGACAACCCCTCCTACGAGCAGTACTTC.

This CDR3 reads CASSLVAFEQFF. The CDR3 DNA reads as TGTGCCAGCAGCTTGGTAGCGTTTGAGCAGTTCTTC. The J gene is TRBJ2-1, the V gene TRBV5-6; TRBD2 is a possible D gene (5 bases). Germline values: CDR1 SGHDT, CDR2 YYEEEE. The CDR3 contains 12 residues. Deletions cut 0 bases from V and 9 bases from J, with 7 bases between.

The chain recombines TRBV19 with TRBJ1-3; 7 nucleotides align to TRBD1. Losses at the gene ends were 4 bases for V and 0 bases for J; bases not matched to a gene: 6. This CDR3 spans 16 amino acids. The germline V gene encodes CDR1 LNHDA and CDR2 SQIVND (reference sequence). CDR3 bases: TGTGCCAGTAGTAGCGGGACAGAGGGCTCTGGAAACACCATATATTTT. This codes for CASSSGTEGSGNTIYF.

The CDR3 DNA is TGCGCCAGCAGTCAAGTACCCCGGGCCCTAAACGGAAACACCATATATTTT. This codes for CASSQVPRALNGNTIYF. The chain joins TRBV23-1 to TRBJ1-3; D is unresolved. TRBV23-1 is treated as an ORF (open reading frame) with a function not yet certain. This CDR3 spans 17 amino acids. V was shortened by 2 bases and J by 4 bases, with 18 bases between the two germline ends.

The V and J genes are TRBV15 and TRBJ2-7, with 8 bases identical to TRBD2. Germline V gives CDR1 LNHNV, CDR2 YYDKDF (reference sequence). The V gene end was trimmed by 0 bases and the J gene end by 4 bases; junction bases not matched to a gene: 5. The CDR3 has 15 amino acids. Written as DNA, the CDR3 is TGTGCCACCAGCAGAGAGGGTAGCGGGACTTACGAGCAGTACTTC. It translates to CATSREGSGTYEQYF.

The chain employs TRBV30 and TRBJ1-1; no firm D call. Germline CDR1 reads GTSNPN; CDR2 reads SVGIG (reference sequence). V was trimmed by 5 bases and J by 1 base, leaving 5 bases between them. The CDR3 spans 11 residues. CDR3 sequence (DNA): TGTGCCTGGCGCAGGAACACTGAAGCTTTCTTT. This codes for CAWRRNTEAFF.